This T cell receptor beta chain was documented in a study of cytomegalovirus exposure and HLA in healthy donors (dated 2017 in TCRdb). For context, the study as a whole: According to a later analysis, one platform produced both the 110 or so validation repertoires and the 620 or so repertoires of the first cohort. The aim of the study was to test whether cataloging public T cell receptors could identify signatures of past pathogen exposure. Besides the first cohort of 500 to 700 subjects, a separate validation cohort made up of roughly 120 different subjects was used. The study combined high-throughput TCR immunosequencing, statistical association of individual TCRs with disease status, and machine learning to predict cytomegalovirus infection status. Findings and caveats that apply to the study as a whole: Most TCR sequences were seen in very few donors, while some public TCRs were found in many individuals. The classifier was reported to diagnose cytomegalovirus status with high specificity and sensitivity in both the original cohort and the validation cohort. A few of the identified cytomegalovirus-associated TCR beta chains were confirmed in vitro to be specific for cytomegalovirus antigens. A total of roughly 160 TCR beta chains were listed by the study as associated with cytomegalovirus. A later analysis lacked HLA typing for the validation cohort, so it scored co-occurrence in that cohort across all 110 or so repertoires. The authors suggested that the approach could potentially be extended to other disease states and immunological phenotypes. A later analysis found that TCRs clustered in the first cohort also tended to co-occur in the 120 validation repertoires, with 94% of cluster scores above 0.

The donors were included in the validation cohort of over a hundred subjects, a group kept apart from the roughly 700-subject first cohort. As to this clone: It lacks a known antigen. Qualities for individual bases were not recorded, and no much larger clone is one base off.

The method behind the library was the immunoSEQ multiplex PCR assay. Under the source paper's analysis protocol: A statistical classification framework was developed to diagnose cytomegalovirus status using the catalog of TCR beta chain sequences. This is the immuneACCESS table as TCRdb keeps it, with only in-frame sequences that have V and J called. A part of the clones is gone; compared with another copy, unresolved V genes explain less than half, and the rest is unexplained. That table gives V, J and clone size, and the DNA gave D and trimming. Present in this sample are hundreds of thousands of clones, more than 80% of which were seen just once. The top ten clones comprise approximately 0.8% of the sample. Trimming removed 2 bases from V and 3 bases from J; the gene matches leave 6 bases unexplained. The CDR3 holds 15 amino acids from the cysteine to the phenylalanine. Only the CDR3 DNA is retained, 45 bases long and in frame from the first base. In the germline V gene, CDR1 corresponds to MNHNS and CDR2 to SASEGT.

The rearranged chain carries TRBV6-1 and TRBJ2-7, with 8 central nucleotides matching TRBD2. Input material: PBMCs. The receptor's source is a woman between 18 and 30 years old in good health and CMV-seronegative. The nucleotides are TGTGCCAGCAGTGAATGGACTAGCTCTTTCTACGAGCAGTACTTC. This translates into CASSEWTSSFYEQYF.